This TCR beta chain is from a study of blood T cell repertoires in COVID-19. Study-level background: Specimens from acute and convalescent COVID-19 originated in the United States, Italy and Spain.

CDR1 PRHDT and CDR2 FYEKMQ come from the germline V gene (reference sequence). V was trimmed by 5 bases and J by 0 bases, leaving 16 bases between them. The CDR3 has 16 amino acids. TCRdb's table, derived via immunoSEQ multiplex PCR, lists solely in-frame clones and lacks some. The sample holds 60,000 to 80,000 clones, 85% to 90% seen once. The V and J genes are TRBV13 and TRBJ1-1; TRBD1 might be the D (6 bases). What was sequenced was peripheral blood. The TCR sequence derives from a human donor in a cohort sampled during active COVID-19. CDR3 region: CASSEKQGSMNTEAFF. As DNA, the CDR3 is TGTGCCAGCAGCGAAAAACAGGGATCCATGAACACTGAAGCTTTCTTT.